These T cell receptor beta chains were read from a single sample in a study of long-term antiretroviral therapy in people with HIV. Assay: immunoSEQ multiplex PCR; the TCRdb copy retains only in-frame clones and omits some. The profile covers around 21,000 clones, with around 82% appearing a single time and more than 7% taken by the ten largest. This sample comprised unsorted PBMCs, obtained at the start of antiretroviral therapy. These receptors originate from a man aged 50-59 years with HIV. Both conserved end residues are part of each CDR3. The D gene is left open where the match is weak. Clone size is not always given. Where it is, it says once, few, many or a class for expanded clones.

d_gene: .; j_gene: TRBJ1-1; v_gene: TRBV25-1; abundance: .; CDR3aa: CASSESHLRGAFF; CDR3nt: TGTGCCAGCAGTGAATCCCACCTCCGTGGAGCTTTCTTT
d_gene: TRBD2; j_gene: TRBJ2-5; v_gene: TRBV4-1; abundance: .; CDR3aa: CASTRTLGREETQYF; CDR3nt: TGCGCCAGCACTCGGACTCTAGGGAGGGAGGAGACCCAGTACTTC
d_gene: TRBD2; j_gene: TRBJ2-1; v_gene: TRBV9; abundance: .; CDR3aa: CASSALAGGPDEQFF; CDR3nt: TGTGCCAGCAGCGCTTTAGCGGGAGGGCCGGATGAGCAGTTCTTC
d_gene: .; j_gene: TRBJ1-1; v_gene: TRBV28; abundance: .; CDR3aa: CASKRRRDTEAFF; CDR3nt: TGTGCCAGCAAGAGGAGAAGAGACACTGAAGCTTTCTTT
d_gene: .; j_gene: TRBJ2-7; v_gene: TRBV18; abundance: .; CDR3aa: CASSPSGGRVHEQYF; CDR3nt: TGTGCCAGCTCACCATCAGGCGGCAGGGTCCACGAGCAGTACTTC
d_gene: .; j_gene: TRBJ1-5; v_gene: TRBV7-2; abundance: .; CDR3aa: CASSLSGGGVQPQHF; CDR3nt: TGTGCCAGCAGCTTAAGCGGTGGGGGTGTTCAGCCCCAGCATTTT
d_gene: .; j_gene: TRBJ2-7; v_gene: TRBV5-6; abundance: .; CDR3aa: CASSSTRPQGEPTYEQYF; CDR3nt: TGTGCCAGCAGCTCCACCCGCCCTCAGGGTGAGCCCACCTACGAGCAGTACTTC
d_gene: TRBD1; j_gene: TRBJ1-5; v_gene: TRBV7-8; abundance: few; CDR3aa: CASSSDDRQGDQPQHF; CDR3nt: TGTGCCAGCAGCTCAGACGATAGACAGGGAGATCAGCCCCAGCATTTT
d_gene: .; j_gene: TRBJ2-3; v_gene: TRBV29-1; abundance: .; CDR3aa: CSVGVDGEITDTQYF; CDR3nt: TGCAGCGTTGGCGTTGACGGGGAGATCACAGATACGCAGTATTTT
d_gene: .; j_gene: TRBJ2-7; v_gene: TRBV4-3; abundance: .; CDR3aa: CASSQNTGTWREQYF; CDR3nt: TGCGCCAGCAGCCAAAATACCGGGACCTGGCGGGAGCAGTACTTC
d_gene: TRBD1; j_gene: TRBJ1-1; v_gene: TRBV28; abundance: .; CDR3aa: CASSTTGEGTEAFF; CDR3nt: TGTGCCAGCAGCACGACAGGGGAGGGCACTGAAGCTTTCTTT
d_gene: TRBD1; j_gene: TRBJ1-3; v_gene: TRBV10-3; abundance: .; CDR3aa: CAISDRGDTIYF; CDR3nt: TGTGCCATCAGCGACAGGGGGGACACCATATATTTT
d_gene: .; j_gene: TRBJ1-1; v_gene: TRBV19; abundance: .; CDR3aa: CASSEGAFVNTEAFF; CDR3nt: TGTGCCAGCTCCGAAGGGGCCTTTGTCAACACTGAAGCTTTCTTT
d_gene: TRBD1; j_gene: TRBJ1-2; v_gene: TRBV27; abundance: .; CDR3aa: CASSLTGSLLYGYTF; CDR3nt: TGTGCCAGCAGTTTGACAGGGAGTCTACTCTATGGCTACACCTTC
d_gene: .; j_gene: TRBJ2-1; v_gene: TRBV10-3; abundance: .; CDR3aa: CAISDPTVLSYNEQFF; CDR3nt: TGTGCCATCAGTGACCCGACAGTCCTCTCGTACAATGAGCAGTTCTTC
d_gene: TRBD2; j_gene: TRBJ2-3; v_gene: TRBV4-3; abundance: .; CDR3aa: CASSQELAGGPDTQYF; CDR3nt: TGCGCCAGCAGCCAAGAACTAGCGGGAGGGCCAGATACGCAGTATTTT
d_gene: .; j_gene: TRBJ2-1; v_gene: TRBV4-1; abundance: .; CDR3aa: CASSLFSRARYINEQFF; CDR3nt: TGCGCCAGCAGCCTTTTTAGCCGGGCCCGTTACATAAATGAGCAGTTCTTC
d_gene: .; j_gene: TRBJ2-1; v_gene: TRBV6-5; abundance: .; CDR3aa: CASKGSNEQFF; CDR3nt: TGTGCCAGCAAGGGAAGCAATGAGCAGTTCTTC
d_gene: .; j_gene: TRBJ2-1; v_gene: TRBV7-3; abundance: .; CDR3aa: CASSSYGGPNNEQFF; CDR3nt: TGTGCCAGCAGCTCATATGGGGGCCCCAACAATGAGCAGTTCTTC
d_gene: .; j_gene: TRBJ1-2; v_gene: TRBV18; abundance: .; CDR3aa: CASSPRSKGTTRTIGMGYWGYTF; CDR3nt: TGTGCCAGCTCACCCCGTTCGAAGGGAACGACCCGAACGATTGGTATGGGCTATTGGGGCTACACCTTC
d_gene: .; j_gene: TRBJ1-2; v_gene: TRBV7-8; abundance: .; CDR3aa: CASSLGARYGYTF; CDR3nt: TGTGCCAGCAGCTTAGGGGCCCGCTATGGCTACACCTTC
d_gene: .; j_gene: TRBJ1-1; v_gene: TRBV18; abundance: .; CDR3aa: CASSPPGGNTEAFF; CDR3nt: TGTGCCAGCTCACCACCGGGCGGGAACACTGAAGCTTTCTTT
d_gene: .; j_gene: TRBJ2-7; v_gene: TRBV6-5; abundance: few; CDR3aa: CASSYFHEQYF; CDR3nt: TGTGCCAGCAGTTACTTCCACGAGCAGTACTTC
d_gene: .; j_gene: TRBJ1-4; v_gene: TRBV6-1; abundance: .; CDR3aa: CASSTYVGTNEKLFF; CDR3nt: TGTGCCAGCAGTACATACGTAGGGACTAATGAAAAACTGTTTTTT
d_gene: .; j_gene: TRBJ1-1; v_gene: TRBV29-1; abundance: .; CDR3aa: CSVGGRTEAFF; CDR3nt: TGCAGCGTTGGAGGCCGCACTGAAGCTTTCTTT
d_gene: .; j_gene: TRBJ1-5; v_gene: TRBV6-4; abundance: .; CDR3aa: CASSDTANQPQHF; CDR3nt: TGTGCCAGCAGTGACACAGCTAATCAGCCCCAGCATTTT
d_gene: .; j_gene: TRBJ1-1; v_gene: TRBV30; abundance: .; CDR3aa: CAWSPDRNTEAFF; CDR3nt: TGTGCCTGGAGTCCAGACAGAAACACTGAAGCTTTCTTT
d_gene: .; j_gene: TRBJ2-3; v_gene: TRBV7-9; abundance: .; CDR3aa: CASSLGADTQYF; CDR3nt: TGTGCCAGCAGCTTAGGCGCAGATACGCAGTATTTT